This T cell receptor (beta chain) was found in a study of blood T cell repertoires in COVID-19 (dated by TCRdb to between 2020 and 2021). In the study overall: The collaborator samples originated in the United States, Italy and Spain and spanned the acute and convalescent phases of COVID-19. The dataset comprised deeply sampled blood TCRbeta repertoires from subjects exposed to, actively infected with, or recovered from COVID-19. The material from the prospective study consisted of cDNA or gDNA derived from T cells, B-cell-depleted T cells, or PBMCs. Samples were obtained from the ongoing ImmuneRACE study (first 160 participants) and from 1,000 to 1,500 subjects provided by 6 global collaborators. The repertoires were released in a freely available public database intended as a resource for research on the immune response to SARS-CoV-2. Where HLA class I and class II types were available, the types were taken from metadata supplied by the sample provider, not from assay-based typing. Nearly every sample came with metadata listing a de-identified subject ID, COVID-19 status, age in years and sex.

Regarding this clone: Its specific antigen is unknown. No per-base quality is available; no much larger clone lies one base away.

The immunoSEQ Assay, a bias-controlled multiplex PCR, was used to amplify TCRbeta CDR3 regions from genomic DNA. On the authors' methods: Within the assay, amplification of reference gene primers was used to estimate how many nucleated cells each sample contained. To quantify the absolute abundance of each unique TCRbeta CDR3 rearrangement, sequence reads were collapsed and filtered. Productive Simpson clonality was computed per sample as the square root of Simpson's diversity index over productive rearrangements. This is the immuneACCESS table as TCRdb keeps it, with only in-frame sequences that have V and J called. A part of the clones is gone; compared with another copy, unresolved V genes explain less than half, and the rest is unexplained. V and J calls plus clone size are reproduced from that table; the DNA served to infer D and trimming. The sample table lists 300,000 to 400,000 clones, 80% to 90% of them with a count of one. The ten largest clones represent around 4.5% of the sample.

Participants in the prospective study were aged roughly 18 to 100 years, lived in more than 20 United States geographic areas, and enrolled through a virtual design. To assign participants to cohorts, the prospective study relied on clinical history that participants themselves reported in a screening survey and a study questionnaire. Mobile phlebotomists in the prospective study collected whole blood, serum and a nasopharyngeal or oropharyngeal swab from every participant. Over a roughly 2-month period, participants in the prospective study had the option of providing additional blood draws and questionnaires. Prospective study blood samples were shipped either frozen or at room temperature before DNA extraction. Broad study findings and their caveats: The quantity of clinical and demographic metadata differed by source and by participant and was supplied without curation.

The sequenced sample was PBMCs or T cells enriched from blood (not recorded which). The clonotype originates from a woman aged 40 to 55 with acute COVID-19.

This receptor carries the CDR3 CASSYGVGAGGYTF. The nucleotides are TGTGCCAGCAGTTACGGGGTGGGGGCAGGTGGCTACACCTTC. The chain joins TRBV6-5 to TRBJ1-2, with TRBD1 tentatively as D gene (6 bases match). From the cysteine through the phenylalanine, the CDR3 covers 14 amino acids. Here the CDR3 DNA is all that survives: 42 bases in frame from base 1. The germline V gene supplies CDR1 MNHEY and CDR2 SVGAGI. V is reduced by 2 bases and J by 7 bases, leaving a spacing of 14 bases between them.